The T cell receptor beta chain under discussion was sequenced for a study of blood T cell repertoires in COVID-19. Study processing details: Estimation of nucleated cell counts was performed using reference gene primer amplification. Libraries were prepared by immunoSEQ multiplex PCR; TCRdb keeps only in-frame clonotypes and omits some of them. The V and J calls and clone size come from that table; D and trimming were worked out from the DNA. The table records a few hundred thousand clones, 90% of them present only once. In assigning cohorts, the study relied on participant-reported clinical history. With 3 bases removed from V and 4 bases from J, the gap between germline ends came to 12 bases. The CDR3 spans 15 residues. Germline values: CDR1 MDHEN, CDR2 SYDVKM.

The chain employs TRBV28 and TRBJ1-4; D unclear. Sequenced: PBMCs or T cells enriched from blood (not recorded which). The sequence came from a woman aged 18-30 years with acute COVID-19. CDR3 sequence: CASSFEGIGNEKLFF. In DNA form, the CDR3 reads TGTGCCAGCAGTTTCGAGGGTATCGGTAATGAAAAACTGTTTTTT.